This TCR beta chain emerged from a study of early stage breast cancer tumors. Study-level points and caveats: Blood repertoires resembled normal breast more than tumor.

Sequencing was performed with immunoSEQ multiplex PCR; in TCRdb, only in-frame clones are kept and a portion is missing. This sample has some 6,500 clones, with roughly four fifths found just once. Regarding this clone: Its antigen is undetermined.

Normal breast often needed about 85-310 mg of tissue for enough DNA. The receptor was isolated from a person aged 35-49 years with breast cancer. Sequencing input: normal breast tissue next to the tumor.

The CDR3 reads CASSVSSGSTDTQYF. The CDR3 DNA follows: TGTGCCAGCAGTGTCTCTAGCGGGAGCACAGATACGCAGTATTTT. The V gene is TRBV2, the J gene TRBJ2-3, with 8 bases lining up with TRBD2. The CDR3 contains 15 residues. V dropped 4 bases and J dropped 0; count of bases not matched to a gene: 3. Germline V gives CDR1 SNHLY, CDR2 FYNNEI.